These T cell receptor beta chains were read from a single sample in a study of CD8 T cells in Susac syndrome. One entry per CDR3 protein results from TCRdb running MiXCR on the immunoSEQ multiplex PCR reads. In the table there are 140,000 to 150,000 distinct CDR3 sequences, about 95% of which are singletons. Sequencing used CD4+ T cells from PBMCs. These receptors all come from a human donor with multiple sclerosis. The CDR3 runs from the conserved cysteine through the conserved F or W. Each record gives: V gene, CDR3 length, CDR3 protein.

>TRBV7-9|16
CASSFYRRREGHEQYF
>TRBV5-1|14
CASSLETNRGEQYF
>TRBV6-4|12
CASSVLGGAQYF
>TRBV19|15
CASSIQGGRAAGYTF
>TRBV12-3/TRBV12-4|15
CASSPTWTVQETQYF
>TRBV29-1|14
CSVDRGNLNNEQFF
>TRBV29-1|14
CSVAWGQGAKGAFF
>TRBV12-3/TRBV12-4|13
CASSFGALGPQHF
>TRBV20-1|15
CSARDPRQGSYEQYF
>TRBV7-3|14
CASSSPQGNTEAFF
>TRBV7-9|16
CASSQIGKGAVYGYTF
>TRBV20-1|13
CSASAQGNQPQHF
>TRBV18|16
CASSPRAVGTVDGYTF
>TRBV12-3/TRBV12-4|13
CASSTDPSRGYTF
>TRBV9|15
CASSSGGASSYEQYF
>TRBV30|14
CAWSVQGIGTPLHF
>TRBV13|16
CASSLYTGSGANVLTF
>TRBV2|14
CASKWEGPSYEQYF
>TRBV5-4|14
CASSLEHAKETQYF
>TRBV14|14
CASSQVYGGTEAFF
>TRBV27|14
CASSPYRDGQPQHF
>TRBV12-3/TRBV12-4|14
CASSFVPRGDGYTF
>TRBV13|14
CASSFGQGEGEQYF
>TRBV5-1|12
CASSRSYNEQFF
>TRBV10-3|13
CAIRGDSPYEQYF
>TRBV29-1|15
CSVEDQGTRNYGYTF
>TRBV2|11
CASAGKDTQYF
>TRBV5-4|14
CASSVDRGMGPQHF
>TRBV18|15
CASSFSGSRNQPQHF
>TRBV14|17
CASSHRSLAGGPYEQFF
>TRBV15|15
CATSRIDRIGGGYTF
>TRBV9|14
CASSVSPGDETQYF
>TRBV20-1|14
CSAKRQGSDSPLHF
>TRBV6-5|13
CASSPQQGEKLFF
>TRBV7-2|14
CASSRSGVQETQYF
>TRBV3-1|12
CASSRTNEKLFF
>TRBV4-1|15
CASSQDGLAGDEQFF
>TRBV20-1|13
CSASGRSNNEQFF
>TRBV27|12
CASSDPLETQYF
>TRBV29-1|13
CSVRGQVNTEAFF
>TRBV5-1|13
CASSAGDRVFKFF
>TRBV10-3|12
CAIPGTGNGYTF
>TRBV5-4|14
CASSPGQGGTEAFF
>TRBV29-1|13
CSVASGAGDTQYF
>TRBV30|17
CAWSVPLGTGPYNEQFF
>TRBV30|17
CAWSVRKDPSSGNTIYF
>TRBV5-1|18
CASSLASRTSGRTPEQFF
>TRBV5-4|14
CASRETGGHSPLHF
>TRBV20-1|14
CSARRGGPNTEAFF
>TRBV3-1|15
CASSQDRSSGHTQYF
>TRBV6-5|16
CASSYSTSGGTDTQYF
>TRBV5-1|13
CASRNRGTDTQYF
>TRBV29-1|12
CSVEIGSETQYF
>TRBV29-1|13
CSGGQGLNTEAFF
>TRBV24-1|15
CATSDSQGLRGEQYF